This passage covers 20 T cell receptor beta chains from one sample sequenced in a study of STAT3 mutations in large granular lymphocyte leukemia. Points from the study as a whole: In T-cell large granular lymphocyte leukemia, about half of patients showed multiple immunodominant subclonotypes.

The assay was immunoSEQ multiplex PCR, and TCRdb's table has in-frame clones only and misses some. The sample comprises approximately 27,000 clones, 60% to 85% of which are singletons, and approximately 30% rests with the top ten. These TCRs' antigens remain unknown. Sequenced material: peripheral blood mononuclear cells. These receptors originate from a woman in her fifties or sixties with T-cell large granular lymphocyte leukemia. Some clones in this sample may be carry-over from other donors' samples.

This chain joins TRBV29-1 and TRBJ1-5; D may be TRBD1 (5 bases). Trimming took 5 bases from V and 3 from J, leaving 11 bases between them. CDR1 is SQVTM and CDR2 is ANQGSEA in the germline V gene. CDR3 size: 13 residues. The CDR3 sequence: CSVRGQANQPQHF. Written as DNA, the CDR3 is TGCAGCGTTAGGGGCCAGGCCAATCAGCCCCAGCATTTT. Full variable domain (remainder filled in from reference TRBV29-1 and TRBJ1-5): SAVISQKPSRDICQRGTSLTIQCQVDSQVTMMFWYRQQPGQSLTLIATANQGSEATYESGFVIDKFPISRPNLTFSTLTVSNMSPEDSSIYLCSVRGQANQPQHFGDGTRLSIL.

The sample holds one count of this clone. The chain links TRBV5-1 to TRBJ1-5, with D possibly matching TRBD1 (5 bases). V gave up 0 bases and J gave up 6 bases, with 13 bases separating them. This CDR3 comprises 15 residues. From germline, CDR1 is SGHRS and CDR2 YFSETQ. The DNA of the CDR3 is TGCGCCAGCAGCTTGGTAGCCGGGCAGGGTCAGCCCCAGCATTTT. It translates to CASSLVAGQGQPQHF. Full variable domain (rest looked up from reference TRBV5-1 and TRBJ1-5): KAGVTQTPRYLIKTRGQQVTLSCSPISGHRSVSWYQQTPGQGLQFLFEYFSETQRNKGNFPGRFSGRQFSNSRSEMNVSTLELGDSALYLCASSLVAGQGQPQHFGDGTRLSIL.

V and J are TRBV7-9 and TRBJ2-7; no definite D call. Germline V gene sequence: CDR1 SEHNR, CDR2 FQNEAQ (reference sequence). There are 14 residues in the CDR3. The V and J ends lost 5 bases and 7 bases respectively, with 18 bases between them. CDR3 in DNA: TGTGCCAGCAGCCTAAGGACCCAATTGGGAGAGCAGTACTTC. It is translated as CASSLRTQLGEQYF.

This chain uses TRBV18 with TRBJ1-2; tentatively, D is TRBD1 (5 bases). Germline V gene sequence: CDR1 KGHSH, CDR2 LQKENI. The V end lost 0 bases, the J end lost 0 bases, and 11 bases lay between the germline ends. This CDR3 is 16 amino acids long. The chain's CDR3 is CASSPPRQTTNYGYTF. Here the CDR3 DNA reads TGTGCCAGCTCACCACCGCGACAGACTACTAACTATGGCTACACCTTC.

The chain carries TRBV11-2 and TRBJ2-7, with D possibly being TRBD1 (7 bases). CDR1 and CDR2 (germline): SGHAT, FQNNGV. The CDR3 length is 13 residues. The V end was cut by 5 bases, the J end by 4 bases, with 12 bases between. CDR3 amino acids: CASSIQGGYEQYF. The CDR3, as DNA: TGTGCCAGCAGCATCCAGGGGGGATACGAGCAGTACTTC.

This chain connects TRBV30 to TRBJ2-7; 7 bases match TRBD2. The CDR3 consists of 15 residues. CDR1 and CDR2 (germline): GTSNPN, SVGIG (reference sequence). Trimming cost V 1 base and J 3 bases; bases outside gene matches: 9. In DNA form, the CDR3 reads TGTGCCTGGAGTGGGGGAAGCGGGATGGTCTACGAGCAGTACTTC. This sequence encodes CAWSGGSGMVYEQYF.

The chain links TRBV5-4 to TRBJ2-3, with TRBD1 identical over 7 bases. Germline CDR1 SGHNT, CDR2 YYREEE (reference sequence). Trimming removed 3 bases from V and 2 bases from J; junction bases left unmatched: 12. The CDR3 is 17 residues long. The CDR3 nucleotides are TGTGCCAGCAGCTCGGGACCCAGGGGGAGCGTCACAGATACGCAGTATTTT. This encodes CASSSGPRGSVTDTQYF. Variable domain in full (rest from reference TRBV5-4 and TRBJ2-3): ETGVTQSPTHLIKTRGQQVTLRCSSQSGHNTVSWYQQALGQGPQFIFQYYREEENGRGNFPPRFSGLQFPNYSSELNVNALELDDSALYLCASSSGPRGSVTDTQYFGPGTRLTVL.

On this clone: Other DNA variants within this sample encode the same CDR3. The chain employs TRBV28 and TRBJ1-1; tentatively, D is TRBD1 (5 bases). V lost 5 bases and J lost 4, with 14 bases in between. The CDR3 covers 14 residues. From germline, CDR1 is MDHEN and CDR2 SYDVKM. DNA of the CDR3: TGTGCCAGCAGTCCGGGGGGTAGGGGCACTGAAGCTTTCTTT. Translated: CASSPGGRGTEAFF.

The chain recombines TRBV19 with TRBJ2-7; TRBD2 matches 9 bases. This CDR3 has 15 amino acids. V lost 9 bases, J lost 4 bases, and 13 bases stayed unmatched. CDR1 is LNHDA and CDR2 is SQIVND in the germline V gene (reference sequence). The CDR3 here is CASRRLADNGYEQYF. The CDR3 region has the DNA TGTGCCAGCCGGAGACTAGCGGACAATGGTTACGAGCAGTACTTC.

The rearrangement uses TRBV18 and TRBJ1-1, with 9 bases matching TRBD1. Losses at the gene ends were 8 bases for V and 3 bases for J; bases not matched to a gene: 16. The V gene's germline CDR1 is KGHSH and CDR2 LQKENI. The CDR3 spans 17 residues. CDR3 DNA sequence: TGTGCCAGCCAGTCAGGGGACAGGGCATACCGGGACACTGAAGCTTTCTTT. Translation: CASQSGDRAYRDTEAFF. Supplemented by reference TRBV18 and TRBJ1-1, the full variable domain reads NAGVMQNPRHLVRRRGQEARLRCSPMKGHSHVYWYRQLPEEGLKFMVYLQKENIIDESGMPKERFSAEFPKEGPSILRIQQVVRGDSAAYFCASQSGDRAYRDTEAFFGQGTRLTVV.

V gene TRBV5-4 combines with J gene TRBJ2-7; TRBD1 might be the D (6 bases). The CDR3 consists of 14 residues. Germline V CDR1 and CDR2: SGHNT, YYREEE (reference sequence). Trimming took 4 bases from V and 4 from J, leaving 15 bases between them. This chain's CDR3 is CASSQVGAAYEQYF. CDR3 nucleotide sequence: TGTGCCAGCAGCCAGGTGGGGGCAGCTTACGAGCAGTACTTC.

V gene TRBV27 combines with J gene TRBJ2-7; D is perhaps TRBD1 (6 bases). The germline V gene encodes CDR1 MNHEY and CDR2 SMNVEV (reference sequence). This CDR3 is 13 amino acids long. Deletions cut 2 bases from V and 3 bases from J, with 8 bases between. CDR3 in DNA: TGTGCCAGCAGTTTACAAGGGGGCTACGAGCAGTACTTC. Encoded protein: CASSLQGGYEQYF.

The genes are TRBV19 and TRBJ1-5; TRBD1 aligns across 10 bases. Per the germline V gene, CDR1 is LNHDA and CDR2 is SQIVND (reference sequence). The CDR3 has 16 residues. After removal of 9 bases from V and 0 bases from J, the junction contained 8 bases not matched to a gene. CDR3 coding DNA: TGTGCCAGCCGGGACAGGGGATACACTAGCAATCAGCCCCAGCATTTT. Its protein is CASRDRGYTSNQPQHF. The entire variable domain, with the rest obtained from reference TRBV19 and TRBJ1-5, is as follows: DGGITQSPKYLFRKEGQNVTLSCEQNLNHDAMYWYRQDPGQGLRLIYYSQIVNDFQKGDIAEGYSVSREKKESFPLTVTSAQKNPTAFYLCASRDRGYTSNQPQHFGDGTRLSIL.

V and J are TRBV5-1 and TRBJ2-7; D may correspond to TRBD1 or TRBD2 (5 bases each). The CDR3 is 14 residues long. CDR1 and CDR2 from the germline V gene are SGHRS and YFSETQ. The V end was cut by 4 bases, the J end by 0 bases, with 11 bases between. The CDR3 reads CASSPDSGSYEQYF. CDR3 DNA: TGCGCCAGCAGCCCCGACAGCGGCTCCTACGAGCAGTACTTC.

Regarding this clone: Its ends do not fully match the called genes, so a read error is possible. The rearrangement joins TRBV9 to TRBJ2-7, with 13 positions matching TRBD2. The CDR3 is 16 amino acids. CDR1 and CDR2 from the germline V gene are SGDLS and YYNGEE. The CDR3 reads CASSVGLAGAPYEQYF. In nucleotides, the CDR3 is TGTGCCAGCAGTGTAGGACTAGCGGGAGCCCCCTACGAGCAGTACTTC.

The CDR3 loop is CASSLSRTGQGDGYTF. In DNA form, the CDR3 reads TGTGCCAGCAGTTTATCGCGTACGGGCCAGGGGGATGGCTACACCTTC. The chain has TRBV27 and TRBJ1-2, with 7 positions matching TRBD1. The V gene's germline CDR1 is MNHEY and CDR2 SMNVEV (reference sequence). The CDR3 runs to 16 residues. Trimming at V came to 0 bases and at J to 6 bases, leaving 10 bases not matched to a gene.

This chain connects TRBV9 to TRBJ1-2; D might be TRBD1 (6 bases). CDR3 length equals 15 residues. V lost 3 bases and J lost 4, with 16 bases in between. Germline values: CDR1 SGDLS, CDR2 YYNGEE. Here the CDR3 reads CASSDRDIFPYGYTF. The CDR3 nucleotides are TGTGCCAGCAGCGACCGGGACATCTTCCCCTATGGCTACACCTTC.

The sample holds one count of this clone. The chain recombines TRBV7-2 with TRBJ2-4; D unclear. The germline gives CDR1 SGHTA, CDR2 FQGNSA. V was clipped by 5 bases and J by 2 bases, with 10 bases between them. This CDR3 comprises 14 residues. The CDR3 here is CASSPSPTKNIQYF. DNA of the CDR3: TGTGCCAGCAGCCCTAGTCCCACCAAAAACATTCAGTACTTC.

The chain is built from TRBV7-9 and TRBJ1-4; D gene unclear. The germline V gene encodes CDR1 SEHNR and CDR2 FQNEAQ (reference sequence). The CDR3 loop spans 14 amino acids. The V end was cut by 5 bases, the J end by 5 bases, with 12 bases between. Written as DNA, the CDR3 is TGTGCCAGCAGCCCCCCAAACCCGAATGAAAAACTGTTTTTT. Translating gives CASSPPNPNEKLFF.

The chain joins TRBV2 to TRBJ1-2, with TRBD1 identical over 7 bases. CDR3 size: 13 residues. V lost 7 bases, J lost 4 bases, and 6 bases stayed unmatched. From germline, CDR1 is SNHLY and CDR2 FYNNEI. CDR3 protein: CASNRQGGYGYTF. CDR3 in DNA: TGTGCCAGCAATAGACAGGGAGGCTATGGCTACACCTTC. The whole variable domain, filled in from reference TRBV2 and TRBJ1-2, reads EPEVTQTPSHQVTQMGQEVILRCVPISNHLYFYWYRQILGQKVEFLVSFYNNEISEKSEIFDDQFSVERPDGSNFTLKIRSTKLEDSAMYFCASNRQGGYGYTFGSGTRLTVV.